This T cell receptor beta chain is drawn from a study of OX40 agonist ivuxolimab in advanced cancers. Autoimmune disease history or systemic immunosuppression excluded patients. The method was immunoSEQ multiplex PCR; TCRdb's version includes in-frame clones alone and lacks a portion of them. The sample holds tens of thousands of clones, approximately 90% seen once. A remark on this clone: What it binds is unknown.

Study conclusions and caveats: Within 6 weeks, CD4+ and CD8+ blood T cells expanded clonally at 0.1 to 3.0 mg/kg. There were, on average, more expanded clones in CD8+ T cells than in CD4+. At 0.1-3.0 mg/kg, partial responders had clonal expansion among the lowest observed.

Germline V gene sequence: CDR1 KGHSH, CDR2 LQKENI. This CDR3 comprises 14 residues. The junction had 3 bases not matched to a gene; V was cut back by 3 bases and J by 4 bases. This TCR was recovered from an adult with an advanced solid tumor such as melanoma, head and neck, liver or kidney cancer. Sample: CD4+ or CD8+ T cells sorted from blood, taken in a trial of the OX40 agonist ivuxolimab. The chain recombines TRBV18 with TRBJ1-1, with TRBD1 matching over 9 bases. The chain's CDR3 is CASSPGQGVTEAFF. For the CDR3, the DNA is TGTGCCAGCTCACCGGGACAGGGTGTCACTGAAGCTTTCTTT. Full variable domain (remainder filled in from reference TRBV18 and TRBJ1-1): NAGVMQNPRHLVRRRGQEARLRCSPMKGHSHVYWYRQLPEEGLKFMVYLQKENIIDESGMPKERFSAEFPKEGPSILRIQQVVRGDSAAYFCASSPGQGVTEAFFGQGTRLTVV.